The rows below give T cell receptor beta chains drawn from one sample of a study of CD8 T cells in ankylosing spondylitis. TCRdb recomputed calls from the 5' RACE reads with MiXCR, one row per CDR3 protein. Of about 800,000 distinct CDR3 sequences listed, around 11% are singletons. Sequenced: blood, either unsorted or a sorted T cell fraction (not recorded which). These receptors were collected from a male donor with ankylosing spondylitis. CDR3s include the opening cysteine and the closing phenylalanine or tryptophan. Fields, in order: J gene, V gene, D gene, clone size, CDR3 protein, CDR3 DNA. A D gene is named only where the DNA matches it firmly. Not every row has a clone size; where given, it reads once, few, many or a size class.

j_gene: TRBJ1-2
v_gene: TRBV12-3/TRBV12-4
d_gene: .
abundance: .
CDR3aa: CASSFDSPYGYTF
CDR3nt: TGTGCCAGCAGTTTCGACAGCCCCTATGGCTACACCTTC

j_gene: TRBJ2-3
v_gene: TRBV20-1
d_gene: .
abundance: few
CDR3aa: CSASKQGADTQYF
CDR3nt: TGCAGTGCTAGTAAGCAGGGCGCAGATACGCAGTATTTT

j_gene: TRBJ1-2
v_gene: TRBV6-1
d_gene: TRBD1
abundance: .
CDR3aa: CASRRQGDYGYTF
CDR3nt: TGTGCCAGCAGGCGACAGGGCGACTATGGCTACACCTTC

j_gene: TRBJ1-1
v_gene: TRBV20-1
d_gene: .
abundance: few
CDR3aa: CSARERLLGTEAFF
CDR3nt: TGCAGTGCTAGAGAGAGATTATTGGGCACTGAAGCTTTCTTT

j_gene: TRBJ2-5
v_gene: TRBV5-1
d_gene: .
abundance: .
CDR3aa: CASSLVQSQETQYF
CDR3nt: TGCGCCAGCAGCTTGGTCCAGTCCCAAGAGACCCAGTACTTC

j_gene: TRBJ1-2
v_gene: TRBV9
d_gene: .
abundance: few
CDR3aa: CASSNLNIGYTF
CDR3nt: TGTGCCAGCAGCAACCTTAATATTGGCTACACCTTC

j_gene: TRBJ1-4
v_gene: TRBV11-2
d_gene: .
abundance: few
CDR3aa: CASSRQAGLNEKLFF
CDR3nt: TGTGCCAGCAGCCGCCAGGCGGGACTTAATGAAAAACTGTTTTTT

j_gene: TRBJ2-5
v_gene: TRBV2
d_gene: TRBD2
abundance: .
CDR3aa: CASSEIGLAPWGETQYF
CDR3nt: TGTGCCAGCAGTGAAATTGGACTAGCTCCCTGGGGAGAGACCCAGTACTTC

j_gene: TRBJ2-2
v_gene: TRBV4-3
d_gene: .
abundance: once
CDR3aa: CASSGGVGELFF
CDR3nt: TGCGCCAGCTCAGGTGGGGTCGGGGAGCTGTTTTTT

j_gene: TRBJ2-3
v_gene: TRBV29-1
d_gene: .
abundance: few
CDR3aa: CSVSVSGVGDTQYF
CDR3nt: TGCAGCGTTAGCGTATCAGGGGTAGGAGATACGCAGTATTTT

j_gene: TRBJ1-1
v_gene: TRBV5-1
d_gene: .
abundance: many
CDR3aa: CASSRPSGGNTEAFF
CDR3nt: TGCGCCAGCAGCAGACCTTCTGGGGGGAACACTGAAGCTTTCTTT

j_gene: TRBJ1-2
v_gene: TRBV12-3/TRBV12-4
d_gene: .
abundance: .
CDR3aa: CASSLQTGSYGYTF
CDR3nt: TGTGCCAGCAGCCTCCAAACAGGGTCCTATGGCTACACCTTC

j_gene: TRBJ2-5
v_gene: TRBV6-5
d_gene: .
abundance: many
CDR3aa: CASRGDGETQYF
CDR3nt: TGTGCCAGCAGGGGGGATGGAGAGACCCAGTACTTC

j_gene: TRBJ1-1
v_gene: TRBV4-1
d_gene: TRBD1
abundance: .
CDR3aa: CASSLRGTDNTEAFF
CDR3nt: TGCGCCAGCAGCCTCCGGGGGACAGATAACACTGAAGCTTTCTTT

j_gene: TRBJ1-6
v_gene: TRBV3-1
d_gene: .
abundance: few
CDR3aa: CASSRRGGQNSPLHF
CDR3nt: TGTGCCAGCAGCCGCAGGGGAGGGCAGAATTCACCCCTCCACTTT

j_gene: TRBJ2-5
v_gene: TRBV7-9
d_gene: .
abundance: many
CDR3aa: CASSLKGHQETQYF
CDR3nt: TGTGCCAGCAGCCTAAAGGGCCACCAAGAGACCCAGTACTTC

j_gene: TRBJ2-7
v_gene: TRBV5-1
d_gene: .
abundance: many
CDR3aa: CASSWGRSYEQYF
CDR3nt: TGCGCCAGCAGCTGGGGGAGAAGCTACGAGCAGTACTTC

j_gene: TRBJ2-3
v_gene: TRBV27
d_gene: .
abundance: few
CDR3aa: CASSPRTRPTTQYF
CDR3nt: TGTGCCAGCAGTCCCCGTACTAGGCCCACGACGCAGTATTTT

j_gene: TRBJ2-5
v_gene: TRBV7-2
d_gene: TRBD1
abundance: .
CDR3aa: CASSLGTGAVATQYF
CDR3nt: TGTGCCAGCAGCTTAGGGACAGGGGCGGTTGCGACCCAGTACTTC

j_gene: TRBJ1-2
v_gene: TRBV4-3
d_gene: .
abundance: .
CDR3aa: CASSRPELGYGYTF
CDR3nt: TGCGCCAGCAGCCGCCCGGAACTAGGCTATGGCTACACCTTC

j_gene: TRBJ2-1
v_gene: TRBV20-1
d_gene: TRBD2
abundance: few
CDR3aa: CSASGRLEQFF
CDR3nt: TGCAGTGCTAGCGGGAGGCTTGAGCAGTTCTTC

j_gene: TRBJ2-1
v_gene: TRBV7-2
d_gene: TRBD1
abundance: few
CDR3aa: CASSLVGTDRCVF
CDR3nt: TGTGCCAGCAGCTTAGTCGGGACAGATAGATGTGTCTTC

j_gene: TRBJ1-6
v_gene: TRBV5-1
d_gene: .
abundance: few
CDR3aa: CASRSRQYNSPLHF
CDR3nt: TGCGCCAGCAGGTCACGACAGTATAATTCACCCCTCCACTTT

j_gene: TRBJ2-7
v_gene: TRBV4-2
d_gene: .
abundance: .
CDR3aa: CASSQVRGEQYF
CDR3nt: TGTGCCAGCAGCCAAGTGCGCGGCGAGCAGTACTTC

j_gene: TRBJ2-5
v_gene: TRBV5-1
d_gene: .
abundance: few
CDR3aa: CASSFTGPPETQYF
CDR3nt: TGCGCCAGCAGCTTCACAGGGCCTCCAGAGACCCAGTACTTC

j_gene: TRBJ2-1
v_gene: TRBV6-2/TRBV6-3
d_gene: TRBD2
abundance: .
CDR3aa: CASSYSPGTSGHNEQFF
CDR3nt: TGTGCCAGCAGTTACTCCCCCGGGACTAGCGGGCACAATGAGCAGTTCTTC

j_gene: TRBJ2-7
v_gene: TRBV5-1
d_gene: TRBD2
abundance: few
CDR3aa: CASSLVTSGNSYEQYF
CDR3nt: TGCGCCAGCAGCTTGGTAACTAGCGGGAACTCCTACGAGCAGTACTTC

j_gene: TRBJ2-1
v_gene: TRBV5-1
d_gene: TRBD1
abundance: .
CDR3aa: CASSGQGAAYNEQFF
CDR3nt: TGCGCCAGCAGCGGTCAGGGGGCCGCCTACAATGAGCAGTTCTTC

j_gene: TRBJ2-3
v_gene: TRBV5-1
d_gene: TRBD1
abundance: many
CDR3aa: CASSLGGQGGDTQYF
CDR3nt: TGCGCCAGCAGCTTGGGTGGACAGGGAGGAGATACGCAGTATTTT

j_gene: TRBJ1-2
v_gene: TRBV5-1
d_gene: .
abundance: many
CDR3aa: CASSLGTGGGGYTF
CDR3nt: TGCGCCAGCAGCTTGGGGACGGGAGGAGGTGGCTACACCTTC

j_gene: TRBJ2-1
v_gene: TRBV12-5
d_gene: .
abundance: .
CDR3aa: CASGLGRRDEGYNEQFF
CDR3nt: TGTGCTAGTGGTTTGGGGCGGAGGGATGAAGGGTACAATGAGCAGTTCTTC